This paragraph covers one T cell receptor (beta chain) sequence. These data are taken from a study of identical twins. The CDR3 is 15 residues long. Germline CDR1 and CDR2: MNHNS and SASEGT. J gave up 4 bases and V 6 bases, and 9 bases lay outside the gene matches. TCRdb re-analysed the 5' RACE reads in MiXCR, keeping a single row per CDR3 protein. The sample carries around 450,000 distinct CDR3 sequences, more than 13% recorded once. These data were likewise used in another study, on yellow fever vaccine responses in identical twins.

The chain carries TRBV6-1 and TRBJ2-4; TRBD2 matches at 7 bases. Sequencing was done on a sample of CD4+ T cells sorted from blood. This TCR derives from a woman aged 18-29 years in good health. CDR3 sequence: CASSPRAGPKNIQYF. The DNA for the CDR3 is TGTGCCAGCAGCCCCAGAGCGGGACCAAAAAACATTCAGTACTTC.